This T cell receptor beta chain was sequenced during a study of metastatic and nonmetastatic thyroid tumors. The CDR3 has 15 amino acids. Germline-derived CDR1 and CDR2 are SGHVS and FQNEAQ. The V end lost 5 bases, the J end lost 3 bases, and 13 bases lay between the germline ends. Every patient was untreated before thyroid surgery. The sample holds many counts of this clone. In the original processing: The study built a papillary thyroid cancer distant-metastasis classifier from CDR3 differences across clinicopathological groups. TCRdb re-analyzed the PCR reads using MiXCR. The V and J calls and clone size come from TCRdb's table, not from the authors' own analysis. The data hold roughly 72,000 clones, with roughly 18% observed a single time.

The sequenced sample consisted of blood. This sequence originates from a female donor with papillary thyroid cancer or a benign thyroid nodule (not recorded which). Some clones in this sample may be carry-over from other donors' samples. The chain combines TRBV7-8 with TRBJ1-4; D unclear. The CDR3 sequence is CASSPRGRANEKLFF. The DNA for the CDR3 is TGTGCCAGCAGCCCGCGCGGAAGGGCTAATGAAAAACTGTTTTTT.